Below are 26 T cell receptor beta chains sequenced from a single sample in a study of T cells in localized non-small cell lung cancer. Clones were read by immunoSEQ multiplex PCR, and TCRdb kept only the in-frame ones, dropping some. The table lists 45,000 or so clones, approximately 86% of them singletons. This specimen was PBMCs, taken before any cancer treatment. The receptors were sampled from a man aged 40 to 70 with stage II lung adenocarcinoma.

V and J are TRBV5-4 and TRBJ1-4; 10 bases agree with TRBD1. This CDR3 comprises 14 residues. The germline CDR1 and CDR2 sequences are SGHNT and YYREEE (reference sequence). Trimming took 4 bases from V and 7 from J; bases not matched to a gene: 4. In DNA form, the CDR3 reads TGTGCCAGCAGCCCGGACAGGGGGACTGAAAAACTGTTTTTT. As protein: CASSPDRGTEKLFF.

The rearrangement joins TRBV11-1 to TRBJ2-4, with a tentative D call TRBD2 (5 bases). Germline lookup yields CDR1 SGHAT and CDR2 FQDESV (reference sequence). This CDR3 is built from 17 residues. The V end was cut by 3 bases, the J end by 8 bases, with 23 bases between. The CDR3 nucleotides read TGTGCCAGCAGCTTCCTCAGCGGAGGCGGGCTTAGTGACATTCAGTACTTC. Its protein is CASSFLSGGGLSDIQYF.

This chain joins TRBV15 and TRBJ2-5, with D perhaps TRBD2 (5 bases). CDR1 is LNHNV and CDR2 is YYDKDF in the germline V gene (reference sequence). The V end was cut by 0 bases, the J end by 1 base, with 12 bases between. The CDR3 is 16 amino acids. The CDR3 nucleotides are TGTGCCACCAGCAGAGAGAGGGTGGCAGGCCAAGAGACCCAGTACTTC. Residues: CATSRERVAGQETQYF.

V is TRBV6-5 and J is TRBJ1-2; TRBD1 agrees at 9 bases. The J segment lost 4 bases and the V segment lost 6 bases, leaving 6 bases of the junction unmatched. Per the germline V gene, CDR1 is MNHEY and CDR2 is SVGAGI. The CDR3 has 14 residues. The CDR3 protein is CASRDRGQPYGYTF. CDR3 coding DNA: TGTGCCAGCAGGGACAGGGGACAGCCCTATGGCTACACCTTC.

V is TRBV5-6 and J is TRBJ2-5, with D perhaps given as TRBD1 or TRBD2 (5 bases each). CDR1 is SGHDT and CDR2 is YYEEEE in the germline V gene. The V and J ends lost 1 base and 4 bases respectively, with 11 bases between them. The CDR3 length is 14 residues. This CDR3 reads CASSLMAGTETQYF. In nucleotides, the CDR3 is TGTGCCAGCAGCTTGATGGCAGGGACAGAGACCCAGTACTTC.

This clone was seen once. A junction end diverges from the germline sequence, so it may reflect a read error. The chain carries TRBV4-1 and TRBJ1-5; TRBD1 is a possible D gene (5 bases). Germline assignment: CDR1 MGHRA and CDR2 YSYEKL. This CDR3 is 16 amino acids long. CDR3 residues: CATSPSQSSGGQPQHF. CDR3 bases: TGCGCCACCAGCCCCTCTCAGTCCTCCGGGGGTCAGCCCCAGCATTTT.

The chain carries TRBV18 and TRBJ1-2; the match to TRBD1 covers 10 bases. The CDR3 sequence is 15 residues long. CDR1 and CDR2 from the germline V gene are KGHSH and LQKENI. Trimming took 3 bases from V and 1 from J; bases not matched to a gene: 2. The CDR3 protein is CASSPGQGLNYGYTF. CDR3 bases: TGTGCCAGCTCACCGGGACAGGGGCTTAACTATGGCTACACCTTC.

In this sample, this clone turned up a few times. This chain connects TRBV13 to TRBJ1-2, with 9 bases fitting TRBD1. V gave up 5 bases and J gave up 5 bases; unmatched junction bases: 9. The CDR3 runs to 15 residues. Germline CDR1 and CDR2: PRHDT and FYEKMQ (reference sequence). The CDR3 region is CASSQDRGSIYGYTF. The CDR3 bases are TGTGCCAGCAGCCAAGACAGGGGGTCTATTTATGGCTACACCTTC.

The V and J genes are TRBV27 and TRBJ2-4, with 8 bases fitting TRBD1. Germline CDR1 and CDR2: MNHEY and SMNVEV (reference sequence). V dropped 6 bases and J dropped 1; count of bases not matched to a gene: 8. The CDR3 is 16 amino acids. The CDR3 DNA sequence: TGTGCCAGCAGCCTATTTCAGGGGGCGGCCAAAAACATTCAGTACTTC. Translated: CASSLFQGAAKNIQYF.

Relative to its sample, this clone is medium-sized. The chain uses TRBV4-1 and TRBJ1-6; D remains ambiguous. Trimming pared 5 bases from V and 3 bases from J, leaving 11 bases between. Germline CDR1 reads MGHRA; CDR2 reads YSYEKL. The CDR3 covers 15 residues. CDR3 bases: TGCGCCAGCAGCTCAGTTTGGGGCTATAATTCACCCCTCCACTTT. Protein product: CASSSVWGYNSPLHF.

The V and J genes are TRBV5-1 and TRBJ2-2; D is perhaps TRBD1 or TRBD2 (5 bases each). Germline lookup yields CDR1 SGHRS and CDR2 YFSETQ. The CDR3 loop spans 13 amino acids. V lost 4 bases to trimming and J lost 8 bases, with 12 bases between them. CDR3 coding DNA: TGCGCCAGCAGCCCCGGGGCCACGGGGGAGCTGTTTTTT. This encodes CASSPGATGELFF.

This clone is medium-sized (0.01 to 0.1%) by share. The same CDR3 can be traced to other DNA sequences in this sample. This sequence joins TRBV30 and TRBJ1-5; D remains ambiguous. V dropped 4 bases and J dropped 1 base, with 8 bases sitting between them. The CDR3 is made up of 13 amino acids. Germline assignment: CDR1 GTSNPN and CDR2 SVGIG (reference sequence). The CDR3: CAWTEDSNQPQHF. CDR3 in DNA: TGTGCCTGGACGGAGGACAGCAATCAGCCCCAGCATTTT.

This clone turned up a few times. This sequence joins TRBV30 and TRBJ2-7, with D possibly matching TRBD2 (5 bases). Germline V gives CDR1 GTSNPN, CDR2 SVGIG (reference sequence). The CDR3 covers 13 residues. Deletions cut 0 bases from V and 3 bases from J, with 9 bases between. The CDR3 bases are TGTGCCTGGAGTGTAGAGGGTAGCTACGAGCAGTACTTC. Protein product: CAWSVEGSYEQYF. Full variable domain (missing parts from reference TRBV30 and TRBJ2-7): SQTIHQWPATLVQPVGSPLSLECTVEGTSNPNLYWYRQAAGRGLQLLFYSVGIGQISSEVPQNLSASRPQDRQFILSSKKLLLSDSGFYLCAWSVEGSYEQYFGPGTRLTVT.

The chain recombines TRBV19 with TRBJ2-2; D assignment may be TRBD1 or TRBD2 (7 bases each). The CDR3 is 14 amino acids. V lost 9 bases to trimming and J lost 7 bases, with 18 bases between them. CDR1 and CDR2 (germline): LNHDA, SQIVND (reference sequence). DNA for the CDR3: TGTGCCAGCAAGAACAGGGGAGGGATCGGGGAGCTGTTTTTT. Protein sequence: CASKNRGGIGELFF. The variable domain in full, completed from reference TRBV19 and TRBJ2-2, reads DGGITQSPKYLFRKEGQNVTLSCEQNLNHDAMYWYRQDPGQGLRLIYYSQIVNDFQKGDIAEGYSVSREKKESFPLTVTSAQKNPTAFYLCASKNRGGIGELFFGEGSRLTVL.

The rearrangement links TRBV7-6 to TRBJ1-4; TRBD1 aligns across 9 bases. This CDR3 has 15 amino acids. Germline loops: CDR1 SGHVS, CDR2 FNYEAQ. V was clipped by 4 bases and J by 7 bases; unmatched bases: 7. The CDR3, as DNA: TGTGCCAGCAGCTCGCCGGGACAGGGACGTGAAAAACTGTTTTTT. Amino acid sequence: CASSSPGQGREKLFF.

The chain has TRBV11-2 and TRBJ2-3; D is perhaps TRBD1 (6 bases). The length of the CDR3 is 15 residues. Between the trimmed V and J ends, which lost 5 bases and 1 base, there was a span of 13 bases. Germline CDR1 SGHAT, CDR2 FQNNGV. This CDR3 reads CASSLSGVGTDTQYF. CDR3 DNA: TGTGCCAGCAGCCTTTCAGGGGTGGGCACAGATACGCAGTATTTT.

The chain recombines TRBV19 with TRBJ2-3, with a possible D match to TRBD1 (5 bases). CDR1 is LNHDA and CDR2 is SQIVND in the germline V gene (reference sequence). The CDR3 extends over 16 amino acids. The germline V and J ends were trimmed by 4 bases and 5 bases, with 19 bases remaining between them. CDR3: CASSTADGHRLDTQYF. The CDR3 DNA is TGTGCCAGTAGTACCGCTGACGGGCACAGGCTAGATACGCAGTATTTT.

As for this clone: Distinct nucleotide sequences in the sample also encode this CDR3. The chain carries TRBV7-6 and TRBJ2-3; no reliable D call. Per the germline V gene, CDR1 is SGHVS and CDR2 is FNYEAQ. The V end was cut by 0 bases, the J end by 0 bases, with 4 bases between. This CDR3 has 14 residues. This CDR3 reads CASSLAPSTDTQYF. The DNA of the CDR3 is TGTGCCAGCAGCTTAGCGCCGAGCACAGATACGCAGTATTTT.

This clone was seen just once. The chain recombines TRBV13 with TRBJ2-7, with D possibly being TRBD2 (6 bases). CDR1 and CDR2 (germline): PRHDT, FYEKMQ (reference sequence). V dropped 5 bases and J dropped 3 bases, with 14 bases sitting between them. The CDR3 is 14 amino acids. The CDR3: CASSPTEGNYEQYF. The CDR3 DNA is TGTGCCAGCAGCCCTACGGAGGGGAACTACGAGCAGTACTTC. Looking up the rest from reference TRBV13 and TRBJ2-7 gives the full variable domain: AAGVIQSPRHLIKEKRETATLKCYPIPRHDTVYWYQQGPGQDPQFLISFYEKMQSDKGSIPDRFSAQQFSDYHSELNMSSLELGDSALYFCASSPTEGNYEQYFGPGTRLTVT.

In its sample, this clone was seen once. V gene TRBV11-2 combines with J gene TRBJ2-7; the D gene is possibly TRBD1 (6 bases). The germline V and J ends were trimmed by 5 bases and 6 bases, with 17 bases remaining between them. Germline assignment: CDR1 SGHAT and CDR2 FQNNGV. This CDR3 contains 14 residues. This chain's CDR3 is CASSLNRARGEQYV. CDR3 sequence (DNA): TGTGCCAGCAGCCTGAACAGGGCCCGGGGCGAGCAGTACGTC.

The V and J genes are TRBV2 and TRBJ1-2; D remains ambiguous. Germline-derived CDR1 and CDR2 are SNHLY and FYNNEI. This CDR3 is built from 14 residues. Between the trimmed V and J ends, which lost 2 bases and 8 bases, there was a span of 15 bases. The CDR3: CASSERTLAYGYTF. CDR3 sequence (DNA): TGTGCCAGCAGTGAAAGAACGTTAGCCTACGGCTACACCTTC.

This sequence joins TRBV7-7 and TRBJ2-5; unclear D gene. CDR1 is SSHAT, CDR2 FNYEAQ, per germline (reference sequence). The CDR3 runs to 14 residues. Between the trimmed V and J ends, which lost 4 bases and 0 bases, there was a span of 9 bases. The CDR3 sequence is CASSSGKNQETQYF. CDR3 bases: TGTGCCAGCAGCTCTGGGAAGAACCAAGAGACCCAGTACTTC.

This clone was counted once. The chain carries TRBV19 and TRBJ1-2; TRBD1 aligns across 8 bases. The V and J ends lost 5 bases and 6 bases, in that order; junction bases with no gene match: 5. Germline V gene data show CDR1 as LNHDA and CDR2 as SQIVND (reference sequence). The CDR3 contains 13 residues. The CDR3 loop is CASSQTGVDGYTF. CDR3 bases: TGTGCCAGTAGTCAGACAGGGGTGGATGGCTACACCTTC.

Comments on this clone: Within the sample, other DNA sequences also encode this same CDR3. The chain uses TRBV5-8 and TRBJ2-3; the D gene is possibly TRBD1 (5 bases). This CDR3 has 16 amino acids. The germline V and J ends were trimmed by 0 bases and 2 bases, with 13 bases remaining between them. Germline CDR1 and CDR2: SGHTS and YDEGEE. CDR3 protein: CASSLVRQRNTDTQYF. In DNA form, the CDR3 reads TGTGCCAGCAGCTTGGTGCGACAGAGGAACACAGATACGCAGTATTTT. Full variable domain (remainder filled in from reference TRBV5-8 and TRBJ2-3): EAGVTQSPTHLIKTRGQQATLRCSPISGHTSVYWYQQALGLGLQFLLWYDEGEERNRGNFPPRFSGRQFPNYSSELNVNALELEDSALYLCASSLVRQRNTDTQYFGPGTRLTVL.

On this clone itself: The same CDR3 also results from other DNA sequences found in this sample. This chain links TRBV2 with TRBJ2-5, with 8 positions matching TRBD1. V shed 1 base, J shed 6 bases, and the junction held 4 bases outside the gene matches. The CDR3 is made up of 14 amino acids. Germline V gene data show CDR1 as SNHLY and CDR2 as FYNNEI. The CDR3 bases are TGTGCCAGCAGTGAAGGCAGGGGGCGCAAGACCCAGTACTTC. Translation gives CASSEGRGRKTQYF. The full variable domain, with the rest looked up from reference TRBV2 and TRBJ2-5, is EPEVTQTPSHQVTQMGQEVILRCVPISNHLYFYWYRQILGQKVEFLVSFYNNEISEKSEIFDDQFSVERPDGSNFTLKIRSTKLEDSAMYFCASSEGRGRKTQYFGPGTRLLVL.

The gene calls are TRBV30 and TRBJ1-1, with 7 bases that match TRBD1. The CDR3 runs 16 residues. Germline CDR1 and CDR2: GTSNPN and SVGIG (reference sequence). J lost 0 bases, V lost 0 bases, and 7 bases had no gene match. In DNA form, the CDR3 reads TGTGCCTGGAGTGTCGGAGGGGGCCGAATGAACACTGAAGCTTTCTTT. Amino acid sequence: CAWSVGGGRMNTEAFF.